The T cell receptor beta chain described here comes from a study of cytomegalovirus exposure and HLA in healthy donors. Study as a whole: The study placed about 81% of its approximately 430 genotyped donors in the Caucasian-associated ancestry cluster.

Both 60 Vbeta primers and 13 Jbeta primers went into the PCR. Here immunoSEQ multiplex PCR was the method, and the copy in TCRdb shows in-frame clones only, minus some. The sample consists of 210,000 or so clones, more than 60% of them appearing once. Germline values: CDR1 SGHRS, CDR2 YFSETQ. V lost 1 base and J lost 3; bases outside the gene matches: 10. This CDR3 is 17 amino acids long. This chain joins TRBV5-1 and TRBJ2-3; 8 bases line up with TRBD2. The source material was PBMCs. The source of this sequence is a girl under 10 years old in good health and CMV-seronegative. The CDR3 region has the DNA TGCGCCAGCAGCTTGTCTCGCCGGGGGGGTTGGACAGATACGCAGTATTTT. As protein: CASSLSRRGGWTDTQYF.